Here is one TCR beta chain with its context. Its matching antigen is unknown. Germline CDR1 and CDR2: MGHRA and YSYEKL. Germline trimming cut 6 bases from V and 2 bases from J; bases unmatched to any gene: 8. This CDR3 is built from 16 residues. These data come from a study of cytomegalovirus exposure and HLA in healthy donors. General study points: TCR beta chains numbering roughly 150 were designated cytomegalovirus-associated. Specificity of three CMV-associated chains for CMV antigens was verified in vitro.

TCRdb's table, derived via immunoSEQ multiplex PCR, lists solely in-frame clones and lacks some. In the table there are fewer than 200,000 clones, about 85% of which are singletons. The sequence derives from a man younger than 30 in good health and CMV-seropositive. Source material: PBMCs. The chain carries TRBV4-1 and TRBJ2-3, with 10 bases that match TRBD2. DNA for the CDR3: TGCGCCAGCAGACCCCAACTAGCGGGGCCCACAGATACGCAGTATTTT. It is translated as CASRPQLAGPTDTQYF.